The 10 T cell receptor beta chains reported below all come from one sample, sequenced in a study of beta chain features in type 1 diabetes. Reverse transcription of all isolated RNA meant that expressed TCRB transcripts were sequenced. The table came from immunoSEQ multiplex PCR; TCRdb's copy has only in-frame clones and leaves some out. There are 860,000 or so clones in the sample; roughly a sixth occur only once, and 0.023% lies in the top ten. The sequenced sample consisted of naive CD4+ T cells from blood. All receptors derive from a woman younger than 30 in good health.

This clone turned up a few times. This chain joins TRBV7-8 and TRBJ2-7; TRBD2 is a possible D gene (5 bases). Deletions cut 1 base from V and 0 bases from J, with 10 bases between. Germline-derived CDR1 and CDR2 are SGHVS and FQNEAQ. The CDR3 covers 15 residues. The CDR3 DNA sequence: TGTGCCAGCAGCTTAGAGACGGGAAGCTCCTACGAGCAGTACTTC. Amino acids: CASSLETGSSYEQYF.

This clone has more than one count but fewer than ten. This chain's CDR3 is CASSLLGMRTSGRANEQFF. Written as DNA, the CDR3 is TGTGCCAGCAGCTTATTGGGGATGCGAACTAGCGGGAGGGCCAATGAGCAGTTCTTC. The chain combines TRBV7-9 with TRBJ2-1; 13 bases agree with TRBD2. Germline-derived CDR1 and CDR2 are SEHNR and FQNEAQ (reference sequence). This CDR3 comprises 19 residues. The trim removed 2 bases at V and 6 bases at J, leaving 13 bases unmatched.

The chain couples TRBV11-2 to TRBJ2-5; D is uncertain. This CDR3 has 13 amino acids. Germline CDR1 SGHAT, CDR2 FQNNGV. V lost 4 bases and J lost 1, with 7 bases in between. CDR3 region: CASSWVFQETQYF. The CDR3, as DNA: TGTGCCAGCAGCTGGGTGTTCCAAGAGACCCAGTACTTC.

This sequence joins TRBV6-4 and TRBJ1-2; D is perhaps TRBD1 (5 bases). V dropped 9 bases and J dropped 5 bases, with 16 bases sitting between them. Germline-derived CDR1 and CDR2 are MRHNA and SNTAGT. The CDR3 length is 13 residues. The CDR3 sequence: CASRVGPGYGYTF. The CDR3 coding sequence is TGTGCCAGTCGAGTGGGGCCCGGTTATGGCTACACCTTC.

The rearrangement uses TRBV7-2 and TRBJ2-2, with 9 bases aligning to TRBD1. CDR1 is SGHTA and CDR2 is FQGNSA in the germline V gene. After removal of 6 bases from V and 5 bases from J, the junction contained 7 bases not matched to a gene. CDR3 length equals 15 residues. CDR3 protein: CASRFGTGRTGELFF. CDR3 DNA sequence: TGTGCCAGCAGATTCGGGACAGGGAGAACCGGGGAGCTGTTTTTT. The full variable domain, in which reference TRBV7-2 and TRBJ2-2 provide the parts outside the CDR3, is GAGVSQSPSNKVTEKGKDVELRCDPISGHTALYWYRQSLGQGLEFLIYFQGNSAPDKSGLPSDRFSAERTGGSVSTLTIQRTQQEDSAVYLCASRFGTGRTGELFFGEGSRLTVL.

The chain carries TRBV2 and TRBJ2-7, with D tentatively TRBD1 (6 bases). This CDR3 region has 12 residues. Germline assignment: CDR1 SNHLY and CDR2 FYNNEI. The ends were cut back, 5 bases at V and 4 bases at J, with 9 bases in the middle. CDR3 residues: CASSSQGYEQYF. In DNA, the CDR3 is TGTGCCAGCAGTTCACAGGGTTACGAGCAGTACTTC.

The V gene is TRBV21-1, the J gene TRBJ2-2; the listed D gene, TRBD2, was not tested against the DNA. TRBV21-1 is classified as a pseudogene. This CDR3 comprises 19 residues. The CDR3 bases are TGTGCCAGCAGCAAAGCGCCTTTTGAGACTAGCGCGTGGACCGGGGAGCTGTTTTTT. It translates to CASSKAPFETSAWTGELFF.

This chain's CDR3 is CASGSAGHPNEQFF. The CDR3 DNA reads TGTGCTAGTGGCTCCGCGGGACACCCCAATGAGCAGTTCTTC. The gene calls are TRBV12-5 and TRBJ2-1; either TRBD1 or TRBD2 may fit D (6 bases each). Germline assignment: CDR1 LGHNT and CDR2 FRNRAP. The CDR3 consists of 14 residues. Trimming removed 6 bases at V and 6 bases at J, with 15 bases between.

This clone was observed a few times. The chain joins TRBV6-5 to TRBJ1-3, with 9 bases aligning to TRBD1. Trimming took 6 bases from V and 2 from J; bases not matched to a gene: 5. This CDR3 contains 15 residues. The V gene's germline CDR1 is MNHEY and CDR2 SVGAGI. The CDR3 loop reads CASRRRQGAGNTIYF. The CDR3 DNA sequence: TGTGCCAGCAGAAGACGACAGGGGGCTGGAAACACCATATATTTT.

The rearrangement links TRBV7-2 to TRBJ1-5; D is uncertain. Germline CDR1 reads SGHTA; CDR2 reads FQGNSA. The CDR3 is 14 amino acids. The ends were cut back, 5 bases at V and 1 base at J, with 9 bases in the middle. In DNA, the CDR3 is TGTGCCAGCAGCCCAGGACGCAGCAATCAGCCCCAGCATTTT. This sequence encodes CASSPGRSNQPQHF.